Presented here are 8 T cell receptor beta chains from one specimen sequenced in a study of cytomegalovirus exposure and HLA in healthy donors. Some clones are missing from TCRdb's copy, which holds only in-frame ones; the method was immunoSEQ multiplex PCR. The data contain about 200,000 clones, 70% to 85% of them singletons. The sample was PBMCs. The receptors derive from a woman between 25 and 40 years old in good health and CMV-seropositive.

CDR3 in DNA: TGTGCCAGCAGCATACAGGGGCACGGGGAGACCCAGTACTTC. This codes for CASSIQGHGETQYF. This chain joins TRBV5-6 and TRBJ2-5; TRBD1 agrees at 7 bases. CDR3 length equals 14 residues. The germline gives CDR1 SGHDT, CDR2 YYEEEE. Trimming at V came to 4 bases and at J to 5 bases, leaving 8 bases not matched to a gene.

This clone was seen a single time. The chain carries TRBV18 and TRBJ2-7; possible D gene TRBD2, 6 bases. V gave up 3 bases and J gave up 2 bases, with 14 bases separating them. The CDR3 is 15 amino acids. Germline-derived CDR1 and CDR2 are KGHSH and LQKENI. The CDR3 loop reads CASSPKRVPPYEQYF. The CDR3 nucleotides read TGTGCCAGCTCACCGAAGCGGGTCCCTCCCTACGAGCAGTACTTC.

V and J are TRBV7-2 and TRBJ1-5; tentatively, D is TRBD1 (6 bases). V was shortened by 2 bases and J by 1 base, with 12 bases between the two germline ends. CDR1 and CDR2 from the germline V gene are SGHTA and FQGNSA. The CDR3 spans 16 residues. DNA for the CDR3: TGTGCCAGCAGCTTAAACAGGGTTGGAAGCAATCAGCCCCAGCATTTT. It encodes CASSLNRVGSNQPQHF. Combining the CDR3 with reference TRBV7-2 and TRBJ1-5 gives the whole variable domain GAGVSQSPSNKVTEKGKDVELRCDPISGHTALYWYRQSLGQGLEFLIYFQGNSAPDKSGLPSDRFSAERTGGSVSTLTIQRTQQEDSAVYLCASSLNRVGSNQPQHFGDGTRLSIL.

The CDR3 DNA follows: TGTGCCAGCAGCCAAGGCCTAAACGAGCAGTACTTC. Amino acids: CASSQGLNEQYF. This chain joins TRBV14 and TRBJ2-7, with D hard to call. The CDR3 is made up of 12 amino acids. Trimming removed 1 base at V and 5 bases at J, with 6 bases between. The V gene's germline CDR1 is SGHDN and CDR2 FVKESK.

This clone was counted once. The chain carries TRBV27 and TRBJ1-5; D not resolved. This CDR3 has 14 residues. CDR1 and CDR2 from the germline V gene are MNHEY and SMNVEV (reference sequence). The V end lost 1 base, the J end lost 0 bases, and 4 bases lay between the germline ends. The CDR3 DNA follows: TGTGCCAGCAGTTTATATTATAGCAATCAGCCCCAGCATTTT. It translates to CASSLYYSNQPQHF.

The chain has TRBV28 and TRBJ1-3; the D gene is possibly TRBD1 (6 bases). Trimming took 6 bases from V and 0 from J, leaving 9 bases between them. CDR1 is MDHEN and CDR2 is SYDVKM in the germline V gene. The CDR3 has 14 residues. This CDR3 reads CASSQGHSGNTIYF. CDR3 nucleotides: TGTGCCAGCAGCCAGGGGCACTCTGGAAACACCATATATTTT.

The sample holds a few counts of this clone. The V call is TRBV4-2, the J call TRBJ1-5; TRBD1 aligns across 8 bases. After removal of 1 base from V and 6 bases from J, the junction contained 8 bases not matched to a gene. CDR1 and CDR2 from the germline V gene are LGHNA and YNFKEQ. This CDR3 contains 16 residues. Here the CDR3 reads CASSQGETGGFQPQHF. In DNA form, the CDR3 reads TGTGCCAGCAGCCAAGGAGAAACAGGGGGTTTTCAGCCCCAGCATTTT.

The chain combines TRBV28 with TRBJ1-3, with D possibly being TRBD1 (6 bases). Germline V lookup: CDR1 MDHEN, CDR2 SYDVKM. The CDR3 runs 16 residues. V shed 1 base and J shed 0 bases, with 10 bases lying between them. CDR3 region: CASSLSLQGSGNTIYF. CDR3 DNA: TGTGCCAGCAGTTTATCTTTACAGGGCTCTGGAAACACCATATATTTT.